Detailed here is one TCR beta chain. This sample is part of a study of blood T cell repertoires in COVID-19. Overall study: The analysed material was cDNA or gDNA that came from T cells, B-cell-depleted T cells, or PBMCs.

CDR1 SNHLY and CDR2 FYNNEI come from the germline V gene. This CDR3 comprises 15 residues. V was clipped by 2 bases and J by 5 bases, with 15 bases between them. Sequencing used immunoSEQ multiplex PCR; TCRdb keeps in-frame clones, though not all of them. Among about 60,000 clones, 75% to 90% were seen once, and the ten largest hold approximately 10%. The sequencing sample was made of peripheral blood. The TCR comes from a man aged 25-45 years with COVID-19, enrolled during active disease. The V gene is TRBV2, the J gene TRBJ2-5; D perhaps matches TRBD2 (5 bases). In DNA form, the CDR3 reads TGTGCCAGCAGTGAACAGCGGCTTGTCTCCGAGACCCAGTACTTC. Protein sequence: CASSEQRLVSETQYF. The variable domain in full, with the rest retrieved from reference TRBV2 and TRBJ2-5, is EPEVTQTPSHQVTQMGQEVILRCVPISNHLYFYWYRQILGQKVEFLVSFYNNEISEKSEIFDDQFSVERPDGSNFTLKIRSTKLEDSAMYFCASSEQRLVSETQYFGPGTRLLVL.